This T cell receptor beta chain was captured in a study of metastatic and nonmetastatic thyroid tumors. In the study overall: Comparative analysis of repertoires was undertaken across blood and tumor or nodule tissue obtained from malignant and benign thyroid patients.

Study observations and caveats: TCR beta diversity was reportedly significantly higher in malignant thyroid tumors than benign nodules, in blood and tumor.

V gave up 6 bases and J gave up 11 bases; unmatched junction bases: 13. The V gene's germline CDR1 is MNHNS and CDR2 SASEGT. This CDR3 is 15 amino acids long. Prior to thyroid surgery, none of the patients had received any treatment. Under the authors' procedure: What underpinned the distant-metastasis classifier for papillary thyroid cancer was the set of CDR3 differences across clinicopathological groups. TCRdb re-analyzed the PCR reads through MiXCR. It is TCRdb's table, rather than the study itself, that gives the V and J calls and clone size. Of some 84,000 clones listed, roughly 8.6% are singletons. There are many counts of this clone. Its antigen is not known.

The sequence derives from a female donor with papillary thyroid cancer or a benign thyroid nodule (not recorded which). Some clones in this sample may be carry-over from other donors' samples. This chain connects TRBV6-1 to TRBJ2-2; 9 positions agree with TRBD1. Sequenced material: blood. The CDR3 DNA follows: TGTGCCAGCAGCGAGGGGGACAGGGAAGTATTCGAGCTGTTTTTT. As protein: CASSEGDREVFELFF.